A single sample is the source of the 19 T cell receptor beta chains below, sequenced in a study of blood T cell repertoires in COVID-19. TCRdb's copy holds only in-frame clones and misses some; the assay was immunoSEQ multiplex PCR. The table records 340,000 or so clones, around 86% of them present only once. The sequenced sample was peripheral blood. These receptors originate from a man aged 50-60 years with active or convalescent COVID-19.

V gene TRBV10-1 combines with J gene TRBJ2-1, with 11 nucleotides matching TRBD2. The CDR3 runs 19 residues. The V gene end was trimmed by 8 bases and the J gene end by 4 bases; junction bases not matched to a gene: 19. In germline, CDR1 is WNHNN, CDR2 SYGVQD (reference sequence). The CDR3 DNA is TGCGCCAGCTGGGGACCGGCTCATCTAGCGGGGGGCATTTACAATGAGCAGTTCTTC. It translates to CASWGPAHLAGGIYNEQFF.

The chain joins TRBV28 to TRBJ1-2; the match to TRBD1 covers 7 bases. The V segment lost 5 bases and the J segment 6 bases; nucleotides outside the gene matches: 6. Germline CDR1 reads MDHEN; CDR2 reads SYDVKM. This CDR3 comprises 13 residues. CDR3 sequence: CASSPGGENGYTF. DNA of the CDR3: TGTGCCAGCAGTCCAGGGGGTGAGAATGGCTACACCTTC.

The V gene is TRBV2, the J gene TRBJ1-1, with D maybe TRBD1 (5 bases). Germline-derived CDR1 and CDR2 are SNHLY and FYNNEI. The germline V and J ends were trimmed by 7 bases and 1 base, with 13 bases remaining between them. The CDR3 consists of 14 residues. CDR3 protein: CASNRAGTNTEAFF. As DNA, the CDR3 is TGTGCCAGCAATCGAGCGGGGACGAACACTGAAGCTTTCTTT.

This clone came up once. The chain is built from TRBV6-5 and TRBJ1-6; a weak D match, TRBD1 (5 bases). The germline V gene encodes CDR1 MNHEY and CDR2 SVGAGI. The CDR3 contains 14 residues. Trimming pared 5 bases from V and 5 bases from J, leaving 10 bases between. CDR3 DNA: TGTGCCAGCAGTCGACAGTACAATAATTCACCCCTCCACTTT. Translation: CASSRQYNNSPLHF.

For this clone: Other DNA sequences in this specimen translate into the identical CDR3. The CDR3 spells CASSPGLASDTQYF. The CDR3 region has the DNA TGTGCCAGCAGCCCTGGACTAGCTTCAGATACGCAGTATTTT. The V gene is TRBV11-2, the J gene TRBJ2-3, with 8 bases aligning to TRBD2. V lost 5 bases, J lost 4 bases, and 5 bases stayed unmatched. This CDR3 has 14 residues. The germline gives CDR1 SGHAT, CDR2 FQNNGV.

CDR3 sequence reads: CASSSAQGTGELFF. In DNA, the CDR3 is TGTGCCAGCAGTTCCGCACAGGGGACCGGGGAGCTGTTTTTT. This rearrangement joins TRBV28 to TRBJ2-2; 7 nucleotides line up with TRBD1. The CDR3 is 14 amino acids. Germline assignment: CDR1 MDHEN and CDR2 SYDVKM. V lost 4 bases to trimming and J lost 5 bases; unmatched junction nucleotides: 4.

The chain uses TRBV11-2 and TRBJ2-3; 7 bases align to TRBD2. V lost 5 bases and J lost 6; bases outside the gene matches: 20. The CDR3 has 18 amino acids. Germline CDR1 is SGHAT and CDR2 is FQNNGV. The CDR3 sequence is CASSLKPPGASGGDTQYF. The CDR3, as DNA: TGTGCCAGCAGCCTAAAACCCCCTGGGGCTAGCGGAGGGGATACGCAGTATTTT.

V is TRBV30 and J is TRBJ1-2, with 10 bases that match TRBD1. CDR1 and CDR2 (germline): GTSNPN, SVGIG (reference sequence). V shed 2 bases, J shed 5 bases, and the junction held 8 bases outside the gene matches. The CDR3 is 15 amino acids. The CDR3 nucleotides read TGTGCCTGGAGTCCCGGACAGGGGGAATATTATGGCTACACCTTC. Protein: CAWSPGQGEYYGYTF.

This chain joins TRBV6-2 or TRBV6-3 and TRBJ1-2; 7 positions agree with TRBD1. Trimming at V came to 0 bases and at J to 6 bases, leaving 4 bases not matched to a gene. This CDR3 is built from 14 residues. The V gene's germline CDR1 is MNHEY and CDR2 SVGEGT. CDR3 nucleotide sequence: TGTGCCAGCAGTTACTCCAGGGACAGCAATGGCTACACCTTC. It specifies CASSYSRDSNGYTF.

The chain carries TRBV18 and TRBJ1-2; the match to TRBD1 covers 7 bases. The CDR3 is made up of 13 amino acids. Unmatched junction bases numbered 7, after V lost 4 bases and J lost 8 bases. CDR1 is KGHSH, CDR2 LQKENI, per germline. CDR3 in amino acids: CASSQDRARGYTF. CDR3 nucleotides: TGTGCCAGCTCACAAGACAGGGCAAGGGGCTACACCTTC.

The genes are TRBV18 and TRBJ2-1; 10 nucleotides line up with TRBD2. The CDR3 is made up of 14 amino acids. The germline V gene encodes CDR1 KGHSH and CDR2 LQKENI. Unmatched junction bases numbered 3, after V lost 5 bases and J lost 5 bases. CDR3 sequence: CASSSGGADNEQFF. The CDR3 DNA follows: TGTGCCAGCTCAAGCGGGGGGGCCGACAATGAGCAGTTCTTC.

The J gene is TRBJ1-1, the V gene TRBV5-4; 9 bases align to TRBD1. Trimming removed 4 bases from V and 3 bases from J; junction bases left unmatched: 7. There are 15 residues in the CDR3. CDR1 and CDR2 from the germline V gene are SGHNT and YYREEE (reference sequence). The CDR3 coding sequence is TGTGCCAGCAGCGTAGGACAGGGGATGGACACTGAAGCTTTCTTT. Its protein product is CASSVGQGMDTEAFF.

The J gene is TRBJ1-2, the V gene TRBV4-1, with 8 bases aligning to TRBD1. Trimming cost V 6 bases and J 1 base; bases outside gene matches: 4. Per germline, CDR1 MGHRA and CDR2 YSYEKL. This CDR3 has 14 residues. CDR3 DNA: TGCGCCAGCAGTCTGGGACAGGATAACTATGGCTACACCTTC. It is translated as CASSLGQDNYGYTF.

The J gene is TRBJ1-1, the V gene TRBV19; TRBD1 might be the D (5 bases). The CDR3 contains 15 residues. Trimming removed 3 bases from V and 3 bases from J, with 14 bases in between. Germline lookup yields CDR1 LNHDA and CDR2 SQIVND (reference sequence). The CDR3: CASSMGPGLDTEAFF. CDR3 nucleotides: TGTGCCAGTAGTATGGGGCCGGGTTTAGACACTGAAGCTTTCTTT.

The chain recombines TRBV2 with TRBJ1-2; no clear D gene. Germline CDR1 and CDR2: SNHLY and FYNNEI. The CDR3 length is 14 residues. V lost 7 bases and J 1 base, leaving 13 bases between the germline ends. CDR3 sequence: CASKWGGFNYGYTF. For the CDR3, the DNA is TGTGCCAGCAAATGGGGAGGCTTTAACTATGGCTACACCTTC. Complete variable domain (other parts from reference TRBV2 and TRBJ1-2): EPEVTQTPSHQVTQMGQEVILRCVPISNHLYFYWYRQILGQKVEFLVSFYNNEISEKSEIFDDQFSVERPDGSNFTLKIRSTKLEDSAMYFCASKWGGFNYGYTFGSGTRLTVV.

The chain joins TRBV18 to TRBJ2-2, with a possible D match to TRBD2 (7 bases). The CDR3 is 15 residues long. Trimming cost V 5 bases and J 1 base, with 11 bases left between them. The V gene's germline CDR1 is KGHSH and CDR2 LQKENI. In DNA form, the CDR3 reads TGTGCCAGCTCAACCGGGGGGCAGAACACCGGGGAGCTGTTTTTT. Its protein product is CASSTGGQNTGELFF.

The chain links TRBV5-1 to TRBJ1-1; unclear D gene. The CDR3 length is 15 residues. Germline V CDR1 and CDR2: SGHRS, YFSETQ. The V and J ends lost 0 bases and 1 base respectively, with 10 bases between them. The CDR3 coding sequence is TGCGCCAGCAGCTTGGCCCCGGAGGCGAACACTGAAGCTTTCTTT. The encoded protein is CASSLAPEANTEAFF.

This chain joins TRBV30 and TRBJ2-5, with D perhaps matching TRBD2 (5 bases). The CDR3 extends over 12 amino acids. Germline V gene lookup returns CDR1 GTSNPN and CDR2 SVGIG (reference sequence). V gave up 5 bases and J gave up 7 bases, with 14 bases separating them. Here the CDR3 reads CAWSGGPRTQYF. The CDR3 DNA is TGTGCCTGGTCAGGCGGGCCCCGGACCCAGTACTTC.

The chain couples TRBV7-9 to TRBJ2-1, with 11 bases that match TRBD2. The CDR3 covers 19 residues. The J segment lost 5 bases and the V segment lost 4 bases, leaving 16 bases of the junction unmatched. Germline-derived CDR1 and CDR2 are SEHNR and FQNEAQ (reference sequence). CDR3 coding DNA: TGTGCCAGCAGCTCACGGCTAGCGGGGGGCTCGAGAAAAAACAATGAGCAGTTCTTC. Protein sequence: CASSSRLAGGSRKNNEQFF. Full variable domain (outside the CDR3, taken from reference TRBV7-9 and TRBJ2-1): DTGVSQNPRHKITKRGQNVTFRCDPISEHNRLYWYRQTLGQGPEFLTYFQNEAQLEKSRLLSDRFSAERPKGSFSTLEIQRTEQGDSAMYLCASSSRLAGGSRKNNEQFFGPGTRLTVL.